Included here is one T cell receptor (beta chain) sequence, with context. This entry comes from a study of cytomegalovirus exposure and HLA in healthy donors. In the study overall: Researchers previously reported finding roughly 120 million unique TCR beta sequences from approximately 200 million T cells. From donors who were HLA-typed, an early data release held 80 million to 95 million unique TCRs.

CDR3 length equals 15 residues. Trimming cost V 2 bases and J 5 bases; bases outside gene matches: 5. The germline CDR1 and CDR2 sequences are SGHRS and YFSETQ. Researchers ran the PCR with 60 Vbeta and 13 Jbeta primers. In the authors' methods: Tens of millions of unique TCR beta chains, roughly 10 million shared, were counted in a later analysis. Method: immunoSEQ multiplex PCR; TCRdb's copy keeps in-frame clones and lacks some. That table is the source of V, J and clone size, and D and trimming were worked out from the DNA. In all, the sample yields 200,000 to 250,000 clones. This TCR derives from a woman younger than 45 in good health and CMV-seropositive. The chain joins TRBV5-1 to TRBJ2-1, with TRBD1 identical over 9 bases. The sample comprised PBMCs. The CDR3: CASSFTGGRNNEQFF. The DNA of the CDR3 is TGCGCCAGCAGCTTTACAGGGGGCAGGAACAATGAGCAGTTCTTC.